The entry below gives a single T cell receptor beta chain sequence along with its context. What this receptor recognizes is not known. No base quality information exists; no much larger clone differs at one position. This entry comes from a study of identical twins (dated by TCRdb to about 2016). Notes on the research overall: To test whether fetal clonotypes persist, the study used deep sequencing on TCR alpha and beta repertoires from monozygotic twins, unrelated adults of various ages, and cord blood. To rule out contamination, replicate twin experiments were performed at different times with different library preparation protocols. The paper as a whole reports these results and caveats: Invariant T cells such as MAIT and iNKT could partly confound zero-insertion analyses, though diverse VJ usage argued against this for most clonotypes. A weaker excess of twin sharing was found in beta out-of-frame sequences because the signal-to-noise ratio was lowered by fewer shared sequences. Because the same donors could not be followed over many years, the conclusions depended on cross-sectional statistical analysis. Abundant cord blood beta clonotypes carried fewer insertions; young adult naive repertoires showed a weaker similar trend, while memory repertoires showed none. In monozygotic twins, out-of-frame TCR alpha sharing was systematically underestimated by recombination models, although the models agreed with sharing between unrelated individuals. Compared with coincidental sharing between unrelated individuals, an excess of low generation-probability sequences was observed among out-of-frame TCR alpha sequences shared between twins.

CDR1 and CDR2 are read off the germline V gene as SGHRS and YFSETQ. Measured from the cysteine to the phenylalanine, the CDR3 is 14 residues long. Only CDR3 DNA remains: 42 bases, in frame from the first base. V is clipped by 7 bases and J by 3 bases, and the sequence between their germline boundaries is 13 bases long. Every donor was a healthy Caucasian. Three pairs of female monozygotic twins, all aged roughly 18 to 29 years, made up the twin cohort. CD4+ and CD8+ T cell populations were isolated with positive isolation kits from Invitrogen. The library was prepared using 5' RACE. For sequencing, an Illumina HiSeq 2000 was employed. A universal primer binding site was introduced by template switching, and a unique molecular identifier was present in the final cDNA, enabling accurate counting of TCR cDNA molecules. First-strand cDNA for TCR alpha and beta chains was synthesized from specific primers in the conserved constant-segment region. To control for contamination, every cDNA library carried two barcodes: a SMART-Mk sample barcode plus Illumina barcodes. TruSeq adapter sequences along with Illumina sample barcodes were introduced in two successive PCR steps. The TCR alpha and beta cDNA libraries were sequenced on the Illumina HiSeq platform using custom primers. As for the authors' bioinformatics: MiGEC processed the raw reads to extract unique molecular identifiers, while MiXCR was used to determine the CDR3 positions. For each individual, recombination models were inferred using an EM algorithm with the repgenHMM and IGoR tools. Shared clonotypes were analyzed with the tcR package in R, and sharing was normalized by the product of cloneset sizes. Out-of-frame nonproductive sequences were analyzed to study raw recombination free of thymic and clonal selection effects. TCRdb reran the public reads through fastp at Q25 and MiXCR, keeping productive beta chains. Rows merge per CDR3 protein into single entries with the most common DNA and genes. For this entry, the V and J calls and clone size follow TCRdb and not the study's own pipeline. The table for this sample lists around 550,000 distinct CDR3 sequences; roughly 15% of them were counted only once. Clones ranked in the top ten supply 0.44% of the sample.

In addition, the sample was reused for a study of yellow fever vaccine responses in identical twins. The second publication reports: The authors reported that the T cell response to vaccination in identical twins appeared partly convergent and partly personalized. In identical twins, the study followed T cell clones that responded to the vaccine with precision.

Sequencing was done on a sample of CD4+ T cells sorted from blood. The receptor was derived from a woman under 30 in good health. The rearranged segments are TRBV5-1 and TRBJ2-2; too little of a D gene remains to name it. The sequence in DNA is TGCGCCAGCGAGCGTGGACGTGACACCGGGGAGCTGTTTTTT. Its amino acids are CASERGRDTGELFF.